This T cell receptor (beta chain) was identified during a study of immune heterogeneity within non-small cell lung tumors. Bulk tumor genomic DNA served as template, at 550 to 600 ng per sample. While surgery was under way, several biopsies spaced far apart were taken per primary tumor. Patients had untreated, newly diagnosed non-small cell lung cancer and underwent curative surgery. CDR3 of TCR beta was amplified by multiplex PCR that used 32 V and 13 J primers. MiXCR, applied by TCRdb to the multiplex PCR reads, yields one record per CDR3 protein. The sample records around 19,000 distinct CDR3 sequences, around 27% being singletons. The CDR3 has 15 residues. Per germline, CDR1 KGHSH and CDR2 LQKENI. With V trimmed by 4 bases and J by 6 bases, 7 bases remained unmatched. This clonotype was observed a handful of times.

The rearrangement links TRBV18 to TRBJ2-5; 11 nucleotides match TRBD1. Sequencing input: lung tumor tissue. The TCR sequence derives from a man between 40 and 49 years old with non-small cell lung cancer. The CDR3 nucleotides are TGTGCCAGCTCACTCCGGGACAGGGGGGTGAAGACCCAGTACTTC. It translates to CASSLRDRGVKTQYF.